The sequence of this TCR beta chain was determined in a study of OX40 agonist ivuxolimab in advanced cancers. Study-wide points: Expanded peripheral T cell antigen specificity was not determined.

Libraries were prepared by immunoSEQ multiplex PCR; TCRdb keeps only in-frame clonotypes and omits some of them. Among over 50,000 clones, 80% to 95% were seen once, and the ten largest hold more than 20%. The germline V gene has CDR1 MNHNY and CDR2 SVGAGI (reference sequence). The CDR3 length is 13 residues. V was shortened by 0 bases and J by 5 bases, with 8 bases between the two germline ends. On this clone itself: Its antigen is not known.

The sequence was obtained from an adult with an advanced solid tumor such as melanoma, head and neck, liver or kidney cancer. V usage is TRBV6-6 and J usage is TRBJ2-7; the D is unclear. Sequencing used CD4+ or CD8+ T cells sorted from blood, obtained in a trial of the OX40 agonist ivuxolimab. The DNA of the CDR3 is TGTGCCAGCAGTTACTCGAGGAGCCACGAGCAGTACGTC. This codes for CASSYSRSHEQYV.